The 22 T cell receptor beta chains reported below all come from one sample, sequenced in a study of early stage breast cancer tumors. Generated by immunoSEQ multiplex PCR, the TCRdb table keeps only in-frame clones and is missing some. This table holds 7,000 to 9,500 clones, approximately 80% found once. The sample comprised normal breast tissue next to the tumor. Every receptor here comes from a person aged 55 to 70 with breast cancer.

V is TRBV11-3 and J is TRBJ2-1; 13 bases align to TRBD2. The germline V gene encodes CDR1 SGHNT and CDR2 YENEEA. Germline trimming cut 5 bases from V and 2 bases from J; bases unmatched to any gene: 3. CDR3 length: 16 amino acids. The CDR3 is CASSLGLAGAYNEQFF. As DNA, the CDR3 is TGTGCCAGCAGCCTCGGACTAGCGGGGGCCTACAATGAGCAGTTCTTC.

J is TRBJ2-1 and V is TRBV7-2, with 9 nucleotides matching TRBD2. V was clipped by 5 bases and J by 2 bases; unmatched bases: 4. Germline V gene data show CDR1 as SGHTA and CDR2 as FQGNSA. CDR3 size: 15 residues. The CDR3 DNA is TGTGCCAGCAGCCGACTAGCGGAAGCCTACAATGAGCAGTTCTTC. Translating it yields CASSRLAEAYNEQFF. The full variable domain, completed using reference TRBV7-2 and TRBJ2-1, is GAGVSQSPSNKVTEKGKDVELRCDPISGHTALYWYRQSLGQGLEFLIYFQGNSAPDKSGLPSDRFSAERTGGSVSTLTIQRTQQEDSAVYLCASSRLAEAYNEQFFGPGTRLTVL.

CDR3 in DNA: TGTGCCATCAGTGAAGGACAGACCTACAATCAGCCCCAGCATTTT. Its protein product is CAISEGQTYNQPQHF. The chain is built from TRBV10-3 and TRBJ1-5; D is perhaps TRBD1 (6 bases). Deletions cut 3 bases from V and 3 bases from J, with 12 bases between. The CDR3 covers 15 residues. Per germline, CDR1 ENHRY and CDR2 SYGVKD.

The chain couples TRBV6-5 to TRBJ2-7; the match to TRBD2 covers 8 bases. The CDR3 sequence is 14 residues long. V shed 7 bases, J shed 3 bases, and the junction held 8 bases outside the gene matches. Germline V gene data show CDR1 as MNHEY and CDR2 as SVGAGI. This CDR3 reads CASKLLAVVYEQYF. CDR3 coding DNA: TGTGCCAGCAAATTACTAGCGGTTGTCTACGAGCAGTACTTC.

The chain has TRBV30 and TRBJ1-2; 12 positions agree with TRBD1. Germline V CDR1 and CDR2: GTSNPN, SVGIG (reference sequence). V trimming: 3 bases; J trimming: 5 bases; junction bases outside the gene matches: 4. The CDR3 extends over 14 amino acids. The CDR3 nucleotides are TGTGCCTGGAGCGGGGGACAGGGGGCATATGGCTACACCTTC. This translates into CAWSGGQGAYGYTF.

This chain joins TRBV6-4 and TRBJ2-1; 11 bases match TRBD2. This CDR3 has 15 residues. With V trimmed by 4 bases and J by 5 bases, 4 bases remained unmatched. Germline lookup yields CDR1 MRHNA and CDR2 SNTAGT. The CDR3 spells CASSVGLAGDNEQFF. CDR3 sequence (DNA): TGTGCCAGCAGTGTCGGACTAGCGGGCGACAATGAGCAGTTCTTC.

This chain links TRBV6-1 with TRBJ1-1; 7 bases are a match to TRBD1. The J segment lost 7 bases and the V segment lost 6 bases, leaving 5 bases of the junction unmatched. Germline V gene lookup returns CDR1 MNHNS and CDR2 SASEGT. The CDR3 sequence is 12 residues long. The CDR3 spells CASSRWDSEAFF. CDR3 sequence (DNA): TGTGCCAGCAGCAGATGGGACAGTGAAGCTTTCTTT.

The chain combines TRBV7-2 with TRBJ1-2; D is ambiguous. V lost 1 base and J 0 bases, leaving 9 bases between the germline ends. The V gene's germline CDR1 is SGHTA and CDR2 FQGNSA. This CDR3 is 15 amino acids long. The CDR3 DNA is TGTGCCAGCAGCTTAGTGGTCAGAACTAACTATGGCTACACCTTC. Translating it yields CASSLVVRTNYGYTF.

This chain uses TRBV7-2 with TRBJ2-1; D may match TRBD1 or TRBD2 (6 bases each). Germline-derived CDR1 and CDR2 are SGHTA and FQGNSA. V dropped 6 bases and J dropped 0 bases, with 12 bases sitting between them. The CDR3 spans 15 residues. CDR3 protein: CASSPPGASYNEQFF. The DNA for the CDR3 is TGTGCCAGCAGTCCCCCGGGGGCCTCCTACAATGAGCAGTTCTTC.

The rearrangement uses TRBV28 and TRBJ2-1, with 7 bases lining up with TRBD1. The germline gives CDR1 MDHEN, CDR2 SYDVKM. This CDR3 spans 16 amino acids. V trimming: 5 bases; J trimming: 4 bases; junction bases outside the gene matches: 11. The CDR3 region is CASSHQGDMSYNEQFF. The DNA for the CDR3 is TGTGCCAGCAGTCACCAGGGGGACATGAGTTACAATGAGCAGTTCTTC.

The J gene is TRBJ1-2, the V gene TRBV6-4; no clear D gene. CDR1 is MRHNA and CDR2 is SNTAGT in the germline V gene. V lost 0 bases and J lost 8, with 19 bases in between. The CDR3 length is 16 residues. CDR3 DNA sequence: TGTGCCAGCAGTGACTCGGCGGGAGGGTCGTCAGGAGGCTACACCTTC. This encodes CASSDSAGGSSGGYTF.

This CDR3 is CASSFSTDTQYF. In DNA, the CDR3 is TGCGCCAGCAGCTTTAGCACAGATACGCAGTATTTT. The V and J genes are TRBV5-1 and TRBJ2-3, with D uncertain. V lost 2 bases and J lost 0, with 1 base in between. Germline-derived CDR1 and CDR2 are SGHRS and YFSETQ. The CDR3 extends over 12 amino acids.

The rearrangement links TRBV19 to TRBJ1-5, with a possible D match to TRBD1 (5 bases). The CDR3 consists of 12 residues. Germline V CDR1 and CDR2: LNHDA, SQIVND (reference sequence). The V and J ends lost 6 bases and 7 bases respectively, with 10 bases between them. The CDR3 spells CASRGVNQPQHF. CDR3 sequence (DNA): TGTGCCAGTAGGGGGGTCAACCAGCCCCAGCATTTT.

The V call is TRBV9, the J call TRBJ2-2; no clear D. Germline V CDR1 and CDR2: SGDLS, YYNGEE. V was shortened by 4 bases and J by 1 base, with 8 bases between the two germline ends. CDR3 length: 14 amino acids. The CDR3: CASSPPRNTGELFF. The CDR3 DNA reads TGTGCCAGCAGCCCCCCCCGGAACACCGGGGAGCTGTTTTTT.

The chain joins TRBV6-4 to TRBJ2-3; D is uncertain. Trimming stripped 2 bases from V and 1 base from J, with 13 bases between. The length of the CDR3 is 16 residues. Germline-derived CDR1 and CDR2 are MRHNA and SNTAGT. The CDR3 DNA reads as TGTGCCAGCAGTGACAAATCTGGGTCTGGCACAGATACGCAGTATTTT. This encodes CASSDKSGSGTDTQYF.

Note on this clone: Compared with germline, one end of the junction differs, possibly owing to a read error. The rearrangement links TRBV27 to TRBJ2-7; the match to TRBD1 covers 8 bases. CDR1 is MNHEY and CDR2 is SMNVEV in the germline V gene (reference sequence). The CDR3 is 16 amino acids. CDR3 loop: CAGSPKGQGAIHEQYF. The CDR3 DNA reads TGTGCCGGCAGTCCAAAGGGGCAGGGGGCAATCCACGAGCAGTACTTC.

The chain recombines TRBV2 with TRBJ1-3; the D is unclear. Germline values: CDR1 SNHLY, CDR2 FYNNEI. The CDR3 runs 15 residues. The V and J ends lost 5 bases and 0 bases respectively, with 11 bases between them. CDR3 DNA: TGTGCCAGCAGTCCCGTTCGGGCCTCTGGAAACACCATATATTTT. This sequence encodes CASSPVRASGNTIYF.

This clone is a singleton in its sample. The rearrangement links TRBV5-8 to TRBJ2-3, with D possibly matching TRBD1 (5 bases). Trimming cost V 0 bases and J 3 bases, with 14 bases left between them. Germline V gene lookup returns CDR1 SGHTS and CDR2 YDEGEE. The CDR3 extends over 16 amino acids. In nucleotides, the CDR3 is TGTGCCAGCAGCTTGGGGGGCAATCACCGGACAGATACGCAGTATTTT. Protein sequence: CASSLGGNHRTDTQYF. The full variable domain, completed using reference TRBV5-8 and TRBJ2-3, is EAGVTQSPTHLIKTRGQQATLRCSPISGHTSVYWYQQALGLGLQFLLWYDEGEERNRGNFPPRFSGRQFPNYSSELNVNALELEDSALYLCASSLGGNHRTDTQYFGPGTRLTVL.

This clone was seen just once. J is TRBJ2-6 and V is TRBV2; 9 positions agree with TRBD1. CDR1 is SNHLY, CDR2 FYNNEI, per germline. The CDR3 is made up of 17 amino acids. The ends lost 4 bases at V and 2 bases at J; junction bases unmatched: 6. The CDR3 nucleotides are TGTGCCAGCAGTGCAAGGACAGGGGTCACTGGGGCCAACGTCCTGACTTTC. Encoded protein: CASSARTGVTGANVLTF.

The chain is built from TRBV23-1 and TRBJ1-5, with D maybe TRBD1 (5 bases). TRBV23-1 is annotated as an ORF whose role is uncertain. V lost 0 bases and J lost 5, with 11 bases in between. The CDR3 contains 15 residues. In nucleotides, the CDR3 is TGCGCCAGCAGTCAATCGGGGCATTCCGATCAGCCCCAGCATTTT. Protein product: CASSQSGHSDQPQHF.

The chain uses TRBV27 and TRBJ2-7; D gene uncertain. This CDR3 spans 14 amino acids. CDR1 and CDR2 (germline): MNHEY, SMNVEV (reference sequence). Between the trimmed V and J ends, which lost 2 bases and 4 bases, there was a span of 12 bases. The CDR3 protein is CASSLGPVAYEQYF. The CDR3 nucleotides read TGTGCCAGCAGTTTAGGGCCCGTAGCTTACGAGCAGTACTTC.

This clone was detected only once. V and J are TRBV19 and TRBJ2-3; 7 bases line up with TRBD2. Germline V gene sequence: CDR1 LNHDA, CDR2 SQIVND (reference sequence). The ends lost 2 bases at V and 5 bases at J; junction bases unmatched: 7. The CDR3 contains 15 residues. The CDR3 sequence is CASSISSGWGDTQYF. Here the CDR3 DNA reads TGTGCCAGTAGTATATCTAGCGGTTGGGGAGATACGCAGTATTTT.